This T cell receptor (beta chain) stems from a study of OX40 agonist ivuxolimab in advanced cancers. Background for the entire study: Ivuxolimab, which targeted the costimulatory receptor OX40 (CD134), was an agonistic, fully human IgG2 monoclonal antibody. Intravenous ivuxolimab was administered to patients every 2 weeks at six dose levels: 0.01, 0.1, 0.3, 1.5, 3 and 10 mg/kg. Of the 50 or so patients in dose escalation, around 20 had hepatocellular carcinoma, approximately 15 had melanoma, 9 had renal cell carcinoma and 9 had head and neck cancer. A male proportion of around 83% and a mean age of roughly 55 years, ranging from roughly 20 to 80, were recorded for the dose-escalation cohort. Patients were allowed to have had prior anti-PD-1, anti-PD-L1 or anti-CTLA-4 therapy, and approximately 43% of the dose-escalation patients had previously received checkpoint inhibitors. Partial responses occurred in three dose-escalation patients: two with cutaneous melanoma and one with hepatocellular carcinoma. Peripheral TCRbeta sequencing aimed to test whether ivuxolimab altered TCR sequence diversity and caused clonal T-cell expansion. The paper describes the monotherapy dose-escalation part (N ≈ 52 patients) of the phase I trial of ivuxolimab.

Reading the germline V gene (reference sequence) gives CDR1 LNHDA and CDR2 SQIVND. The CDR3 runs 11 residues from the cysteine to the phenylalanine. CDR3 DNA is the only sequence kept; it has 33 bases, read in frame from the first base. The germline ends are 6 bases apart after V is trimmed by 9 bases and J by 1 base. Findings and caveats that apply to the study as a whole: Clonal expansion of both CD4+ and CD8+ blood T cells was observed from baseline to week 6 at doses 0.1 to 3.0 mg/kg. After ivuxolimab, more expanded clones were found on average in CD8+ T cells than in CD4+ T cells. Low levels of normalized T-cell clonal expansion were also seen in some patients who did not respond. The antigen specificity of the peripheral T cells that underwent clonal expansion was not determined. Partial responders in the 0.1-3.0 mg/kg groups had among the lowest normalized peripheral clonal expansion, especially among CD8+ T cells.

The trial excluded patients who had a history of autoimmune disease or were on systemic immunosuppression. Peripheral blood for TCR sequencing was collected from all dose cohorts at baseline, on cycle 4 day 1, and on cycle 7 day 1. The samples were taken from a phase I, first-in-human, multicenter, open-label dose-escalation trial of ivuxolimab. The trial enrolled adults with locally advanced or metastatic head and neck squamous cell, hepatocellular, melanoma or renal cell carcinoma. CD4+ and CD8+ T cells were sorted separately from peripheral blood before TCR sequencing. This clone is characterized as large (0.1 to 1%). The antigen this receptor binds is unknown. There are no base qualities to consult, and no much larger clone falls within one base. Genomic DNA was extracted from sorted cells for sequencing of the TCRbeta CDR3 region. TCRbeta CDR3 regions were sequenced using the immunoSEQ Assay. Sourced from immuneACCESS, this table was stored by TCRdb with only in-frame sequences that have V and J called. A share of the clones is absent; for the studies checked, an unresolved V gene accounts for under half, and the remainder has no known explanation. This sample lists 10,000 to 15,000 clones; around 84% were detected once. Of the sample, over 40% is held by the ten largest clones.

The rearranged segments are TRBV19 and TRBJ1-1; no D segment can be confidently identified. The sequence came from an adult with an advanced solid tumor such as melanoma, head and neck, liver or kidney cancer. The specimen was CD4+ or CD8+ T cells sorted from blood, collected in a trial of the OX40 agonist ivuxolimab. The CDR3 in this case is CASRQNTEAFF. The nucleotides are TGTGCCAGCCGACAGAACACTGAAGCTTTCTTT.